The next 10 T cell receptor beta chains were all read from a single sample in a study of blood T cells in healthy people across ages. It was with a sample-barcoded 5' primer and a J-beta primer mix that a second PCR of about 7 to 12 cycles was run. In TCRdb, the 5' RACE reads were re-called with MiXCR into one record per CDR3 protein. The data hold 600,000 to 1,000,000 distinct CDR3 sequences, with 20% to 25% observed a single time. The sample was also reused in another study, on T cells of mothers and their children.

Source material: blood. The source of these receptors is a boy under 18 in good health.

In this sample, this clonotype turned up a few times. The V and J genes are TRBV4-3 and TRBJ2-1; D might be TRBD2 (6 bases). This CDR3 is 16 amino acids long. V shed 0 bases and J shed 4 bases, with 13 bases lying between them. Germline CDR1 is LGHNA and CDR2 is YSLEER. Written as DNA, the CDR3 is TGCGCCAGCAGCCAAGATCTAAGACTAGGTTACAATGAGCAGTTCTTC. Protein: CASSQDLRLGYNEQFF.

The chain is built from TRBV7-2 and TRBJ1-2; 12 bases are a match to TRBD1. Trimming at V came to 5 bases and at J to 8 bases, leaving 6 bases not matched to a gene. Germline lookup yields CDR1 SGHTA and CDR2 FQGNSA. The CDR3 length is 14 residues. The CDR3 coding sequence is TGTGCCAGCAGCCGGGGACAGGGGGCCGAAGGCTACACCTTC. Residues: CASSRGQGAEGYTF.

This clonotype was observed a few times. This chain connects TRBV7-9 to TRBJ2-2, with a tentative D call TRBD2 (5 bases). The CDR3 loop spans 16 amino acids. The V gene's germline CDR1 is SEHNR and CDR2 FQNEAQ (reference sequence). Trimming removed 1 base at V and 1 base at J, with 10 bases between. CDR3 nucleotides: TGTGCCAGCAGCTTAGAGCCCCGGGGGAACACCGGGGAGCTGTTTTTT. Translating it yields CASSLEPRGNTGELFF. The full variable domain, its missing parts supplied by reference TRBV7-9 and TRBJ2-2, is DTGVSQNPRHKITKRGQNVTFRCDPISEHNRLYWYRQTLGQGPEFLTYFQNEAQLEKSRLLSDRFSAERPKGSFSTLEIQRTEQGDSAMYLCASSLEPRGNTGELFFGEGSRLTVL.

In this sample, this clonotype turned up a few times. V is TRBV10-3 and J is TRBJ2-5, with 7 bases fitting TRBD2. Near its end, the DNA agrees better with TRBJ2-7, so the J call may be wrong. The germline gives CDR1 ENHRY, CDR2 SYGVKD. The CDR3 length is 15 residues. The CDR3 sequence: CAISESKRDLYEQYF. In DNA form, the CDR3 reads TGTGCCATCAGTGAGTCGAAGCGGGACCTTTACGAGCAGTACTTC.

The CDR3 nucleotides are TGCGCCAGCAGCCAAGATTACCCAGGGCGATCATCCTACGAGCAGTACTTC. Translating it yields CASSQDYPGRSSYEQYF. This sequence joins TRBV4-3 and TRBJ2-1, with D possibly TRBD1 on 5 matching bases. The DNA end favors TRBJ2-7, so the J call may be wrong. The CDR3 is 17 amino acids. CDR1 and CDR2 from the germline V gene are LGHNA and YSLEER.

About this clonotype: This clone may be a read error of a much larger clone one base away. The chain joins TRBV27 to TRBJ2-1; a possible D gene is TRBD1 (6 bases). With the DNA end fitting TRBJ2-7 better, the J assignment may be wrong. The CDR3 spans 14 residues. Germline assignment: CDR1 MNHEY and CDR2 SMNVEV (reference sequence). DNA for the CDR3: TGTGCCAGCAGTTCCCGGGACAAGGGCTACGAGCAGTACTTC. Translation: CASSSRDKGYEQYF.

The V gene is TRBV25-1, the J gene TRBJ2-7, with 11 bases identical to TRBD1. V dropped 7 bases and J dropped 4; count of bases not matched to a gene: 6. CDR3 length: 14 amino acids. Per germline, CDR1 MGHDK and CDR2 SYGVNS. This CDR3 reads CASTTWDRGYEQYF. CDR3 DNA sequence: TGTGCCAGCACGACCTGGGACAGGGGGTACGAGCAGTACTTC.

The chain's CDR3 is CSARDALISGNRNEQFF. The CDR3 bases are TGCAGTGCTAGAGATGCTTTGATCAGCGGGAACCGGAATGAGCAGTTCTTC. The chain carries TRBV20-1 and TRBJ2-1; 7 bases are shared with TRBD2. CDR3 length equals 17 residues. V shed 0 bases, J shed 7 bases, and the junction held 15 bases outside the gene matches. The V gene's germline CDR1 is DFQATT and CDR2 SNEGSKA (reference sequence).

The chain links TRBV29-1 to TRBJ2-7; 7 bases line up with TRBD2. The CDR3 is made up of 15 amino acids. J was trimmed by 6 bases and V by 0 bases; bases with no gene match: 11. Germline V gene data show CDR1 as SQVTM and CDR2 as ANQGSEA. The CDR3 DNA sequence: TGCAGCGTTGAAGATGGAGGCGGGGGTTGGGGCGAGCAGTACTTC. Its translation is CSVEDGGGGWGEQYF.

This clonotype showed up many times. As DNA, the CDR3 is TGTGCCAGCAGCCCCCGGGACCTCCACCTCCCCCAGAGGGACAATGAGCAGTTCTTC. Protein sequence: CASSPRDLHLPQRDNEQFF. The chain recombines TRBV7-9 with TRBJ2-1, with D perhaps given as TRBD1 or TRBD2 (5 bases each). Deletions cut 5 bases from V and 5 bases from J, with 28 bases between. The length of the CDR3 is 19 residues. CDR1 is SEHNR and CDR2 is FQNEAQ in the germline V gene (reference sequence).